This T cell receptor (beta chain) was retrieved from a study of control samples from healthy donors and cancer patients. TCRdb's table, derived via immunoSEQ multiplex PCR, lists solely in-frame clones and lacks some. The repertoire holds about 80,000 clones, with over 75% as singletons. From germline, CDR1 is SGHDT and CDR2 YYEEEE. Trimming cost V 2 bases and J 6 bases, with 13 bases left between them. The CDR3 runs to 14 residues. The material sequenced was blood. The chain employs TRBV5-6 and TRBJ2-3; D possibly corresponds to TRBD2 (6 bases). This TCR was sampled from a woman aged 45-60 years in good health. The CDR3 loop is CASSLPEGSDTQYF. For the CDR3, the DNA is TGTGCCAGCAGCTTACCGGAGGGTTCGGATACGCAGTATTTT.